A selection of T cell receptor beta chains follows, all from one sample in a study of OX40 agonist ivuxolimab in advanced cancers. The protocol was immunoSEQ multiplex PCR, while the TCRdb copy is restricted to in-frame clones and leaves out a portion. This table holds tens of thousands of clones, about 91% found once. The sample consisted of CD4+ or CD8+ T cells sorted from blood, taken in a trial of the OX40 agonist ivuxolimab. The receptor set was obtained from an adult with an advanced solid tumor such as melanoma, head and neck, liver or kidney cancer. Both conserved end residues are part of each CDR3. D genes are given only for firm matches. The size field is filled for only some rows; it gives once, few, many or a size class.

J | V | size | D | DNA | CDR3
TRBJ1-3 | TRBV18 | once | - | TGTGCCAGCTCACCAGGATACCCACGCGGAAACACCATATATTTT | CASSPGYPRGNTIYF
TRBJ2-3 | TRBV19 | - | TRBD1 | TGTGCCAGCAGGGGACAGGGGGGAACAGATACGCAGTATTTT | CASRGQGGTDTQYF
TRBJ1-4 | TRBV6-5 | - | - | TGTGCCAGCATTTGCCGGGCCGCATATGAAAAACTGTTTTTT | CASICRAAYEKLFF
TRBJ2-1 | TRBV9 | - | - | TGTGCCAGCAGCCCCCGAGGGGGAGCGACAGACAATGAGCAGTTCTTC | CASSPRGGATDNEQFF
TRBJ2-7 | TRBV6-4 | - | TRBD1 | TGTGCCAGCAGTGACCCCGAGACAGGGAACTCCTACGAGCAGTACTTC | CASSDPETGNSYEQYF
TRBJ2-1 | TRBV10-1 | - | - | TGCGCCAGCAGTGATGGGGGAACCTACAATGAGCAGTTCTTC | CASSDGGTYNEQFF
TRBJ2-2 | TRBV4-1 | few | - | TGCGCCAGCAGCCAGGAACAGGGAAACACCGGGGAGCTGTTTTTT | CASSQEQGNTGELFF
TRBJ2-7 | TRBV28 | once | - | TGTGCCAGCAGGGGTGGGGCAGGGGTGTACGAGCAGTACTTC | CASRGGAGVYEQYF
TRBJ2-1 | TRBV2 | - | TRBD2 | TGTGCCAGCAGACCCGGGACTAGCGGGAGAAATAATGAGCAGTTCTTC | CASRPGTSGRNNEQFF
TRBJ2-2 | TRBV19 | - | - | TGTGCCAGTAGTGCCCGGGGGTCGAACACCGGGGAGCTGTTTTTT | CASSARGSNTGELFF
TRBJ1-4 | TRBV27 | once | - | TGTGCCAGCAGTTTCGTGGGAAGTAATGAAAAACTGTTTTTT | CASSFVGSNEKLFF
TRBJ2-2 | TRBV6-5 | - | - | TGTGCCAGCAGTTACTCGATATCGGTGGCCGGGGAGCTGTTTTTT | CASSYSISVAGELFF
TRBJ2-6 | TRBV30 | - | TRBD2 | TGTGCCTGGAGCGGGCTAGCGGGACTTAATACTGGGGCCAACGTCCTGACTTTC | CAWSGLAGLNTGANVLTF
TRBJ2-7 | TRBV29-1 | - | - | TGCAGCGTTGAAATAGGGAGCAACTCCGAGCAGTACTTC | CSVEIGSNSEQYF
TRBJ2-2 | TRBV6-1 | - | - | TGTGCCAGCAGACAAACAGGGACGGGGACCGGGGAGCTGTTTTTT | CASRQTGTGTGELFF
TRBJ2-3 | TRBV6-5 | - | TRBD2 | TGTGCCAGCAGACTCAGCGGGAAGACAGATACGCAGTATTTT | CASRLSGKTDTQYF
TRBJ1-4 | TRBV4-1 | - | - | TGCGCCAGCAGCCAAGATCTCGGGGGACTTAATGAAAAACTGTTTTTT | CASSQDLGGLNEKLFF
TRBJ2-7 | TRBV5-1 | few | TRBD2 | TGCGCCAGCAGCTTGGTTAGCGGGAGCTCCTACGAGCAGTACTTC | CASSLVSGSSYEQYF
TRBJ1-4 | TRBV7-2 | - | - | TGTGCCAGCAGCCCACGGGGGGGGCGTGCAACTAATGAAAAACTGTTTTTT | CASSPRGGRATNEKLFF
TRBJ1-2 | TRBV18 | once | TRBD1 | TGTGCCAGCTCACTGGGACAGGGACATGGCTACACCTTC | CASSLGQGHGYTF
TRBJ1-3 | TRBV5-8 | once | TRBD1 | TGTGCCAGCAGCTGGGGGACAGTCTCTGGAAACACCATATATTTT | CASSWGTVSGNTIYF
TRBJ2-5 | TRBV4-1 | - | - | TGCGCCAGCAGCCAAGATGGAAGCGGGTCCGTAGAGACCCAGTACTTC | CASSQDGSGSVETQYF
TRBJ2-6 | TRBV27 | - | TRBD1 | TGTGCCAGCAGTTTATCCGGGACAGTTTCTGGTGCCAACGTCCTGACTTTC | CASSLSGTVSGANVLTF
TRBJ2-4 | TRBV19 | once | TRBD1 | TGTGCCAGTAGTACGACGCCGGGACAGGGGGAGCACTTC | CASSTTPGQGEHF
TRBJ2-1 | TRBV5-4 | - | TRBD1 | TGTGCCAGCAGCTTAGTGGGGACAGACAATGAGCAGTTCTTC | CASSLVGTDNEQFF
TRBJ1-5 | TRBV25-1 | - | - | TGTGCCAGCAGTGAATCTGGGTTCGATCAGCCCCAGCATTTT | CASSESGFDQPQHF
TRBJ2-3 | TRBV28 | - | - | TGTGCCAGCAGTCCTCCGCTCGGGGATACGCAGTATTTT | CASSPPLGDTQYF
TRBJ1-5 | TRBV5-5 | - | - | TGTGCCAGCAGCTTGGGAAGGGTGGGTCAGCCCCAGCATTTT | CASSLGRVGQPQHF
TRBJ2-1 | TRBV28 | - | TRBD1 | TGTGCCAGCAGGGACGGACTGACAGGGATCTACAATGAGCAGTTCTTC | CASRDGLTGIYNEQFF
TRBJ1-2 | TRBV19 | - | TRBD1 | TGTGCCAGTAGTACTACAGGGGTCTATGGCTACACCTTC | CASSTTGVYGYTF
TRBJ2-7 | TRBV5-1 | - | TRBD2 | TGCGCCAGCAGCTTGGAATCGGGCGGGAGCTCCTACGAGCAGTACTTC | CASSLESGGSSYEQYF
TRBJ2-1 | TRBV5-4 | - | TRBD2 | TGTGCCAGCAGCCGACTAGCGGGGCGGCAGTTCTTC | CASSRLAGRQFF
TRBJ2-7 | TRBV30 | - | - | TGTGCCTGGAGTCCTCCCAACGTACCCTACGAGCAGTACTTC | CAWSPPNVPYEQYF
TRBJ2-2 | TRBV7-2 | - | - | TGTGCCAGCAGCTTCGGCAGGGGGGCGGAGCTGTTTTTT | CASSFGRGAELFF
TRBJ2-5 | TRBV18 | - | TRBD2 | TGTGCCAGCTCACGAAGGACTAGTGTCCAAGAGACCCAGTACTTC | CASSRRTSVQETQYF
TRBJ1-2 | TRBV5-1 | - | - | TGCGCCAGCAGCGCCGACAGGCCTAACTATGGCTACACCTTC | CASSADRPNYGYTF
TRBJ2-7 | TRBV9 | - | TRBD2 | TGTGCCAGCAGCGTAGGGGCTAGCGGGAGTTCCTACGAGCAGTACTTC | CASSVGASGSSYEQYF
TRBJ2-4 | TRBV5-1 | - | - | TGCGCCAGCAGCTTGGATACAGAAACGCTAGCCAAAAACATTCAGTACTTC | CASSLDTETLAKNIQYF
TRBJ1-3 | TRBV30 | - | - | TGTGCCTGGACCCTCGGCGGAAACACCATATATTTT | CAWTLGGNTIYF
TRBJ2-3 | TRBV6-1 | - | TRBD2 | TGTGCCAGCACCTCCGGGACTAGCGGGACAGATACGCAGTATTTT | CASTSGTSGTDTQYF
TRBJ2-3 | TRBV30 | - | TRBD2 | TGTGCCTGGAGTCTTTCTAGCGGGAGTCGGGATACGCAGTATTTT | CAWSLSSGSRDTQYF
TRBJ2-2 | TRBV5-4 | - | - | TGTGCCAGCAGCCCCGTTAGGGGGAGCACCGGGGAGCTGTTTTTT | CASSPVRGSTGELFF
TRBJ1-4 | TRBV19 | - | - | TGTGCCAGCGGCGGGATTGGTGAAAAACTGTTTTTT | CASGGIGEKLFF
TRBJ2-7 | TRBV5-1 | - | - | TGCGCCAGCAGATCTCAGACAGAATCCTACGAGCAGTACTTC | CASRSQTESYEQYF
TRBJ1-1 | TRBV18 | - | - | TGTGCCAGCTCACCATCTAACACCTTAAACACTGAAGCTTTCTTT | CASSPSNTLNTEAFF
TRBJ1-3 | TRBV6-1 | - | TRBD1 | TGTGCCAGCAGGGAAGACAGGGGAGTTGGAAACACCATATATTTT | CASREDRGVGNTIYF
TRBJ2-7 | TRBV30 | - | TRBD2 | TGTGCCTGGAGTAGCGGGAACCCCTACGAGCAGTACTTC | CAWSSGNPYEQYF
TRBJ1-4 | TRBV18 | - | - | TGTGCCAGCTCACCACCACCCGGGGGTAAAGAAAAACTGTTTTTT | CASSPPPGGKEKLFF
TRBJ2-7 | TRBV6-5 | - | TRBD2 | TGTGCCAGCAGTTCTAGCGGGGCCTTTGGCGAGCAGTACTTC | CASSSSGAFGEQYF
TRBJ2-2 | TRBV7-9 | - | TRBD2 | TGTGCCAGCAGGGGACTAGGCTCCGGGGAGCTGTTTTTT | CASRGLGSGELFF
TRBJ2-2 | TRBV11-3 | once | - | TGTGCCAGCAGCTACGTGACAGGCACCGGGGAGCTGTTTTTT | CASSYVTGTGELFF
TRBJ2-2 | TRBV28 | - | - | TGTGCCAGCAGCCCCGGTGGGCTAAACACCGGGGAGCTGTTTTTT | CASSPGGLNTGELFF